These T cell receptor beta chains were read from a single sample in a study of blood T cell repertoires in COVID-19. Repertoires were generated with immunoSEQ multiplex PCR, while TCRdb's copy carries only in-frame clones and drops some. The table shows approximately 200,000 clones, with 79% occurring only once. Sequences were obtained from peripheral blood. The receptors derive from a man in his sixties with active or convalescent COVID-19. Each CDR3 is given with its conserved first and last residue. D genes are given only for firm matches. Where a row states a size, it is once, few, many or the class of an expanded clone; other rows omit it.

d_gene	abundance	j_gene	v_gene	CDR3nt	CDR3aa
.	.	TRBJ2-7	TRBV7-2	TGTGCCAGCAGCCTCAATTCCAGGGGGGTACTCTACGAGCAGTACTTC	CASSLNSRGVLYEQYF
.	.	TRBJ1-1	TRBV7-9	TGTGCCAGCAGCTTAGGGACAGCGAACACTGAAGCTTTCTTT	CASSLGTANTEAFF
TRBD1	.	TRBJ2-7	TRBV7-2	TGTGCCAGCAGCGCCATACAGGGGGCAGGGGACGAGCAGTACTTC	CASSAIQGAGDEQYF
.	.	TRBJ2-7	TRBV7-9	TGTGCCAGCAGCCCCGAGTATGAATACTACGAGCAGTACTTC	CASSPEYEYYEQYF
.	.	TRBJ1-2	TRBV2	TGTGCCAGCAGGTGGGGAGGTGGCTACACCTTC	CASRWGGGYTF
.	.	TRBJ2-3	TRBV28	TGTGCCAGCAGTTTGTCGGGACACTCAACTAGCACAGATACGCAGTATTTT	CASSLSGHSTSTDTQYF
TRBD1	.	TRBJ1-2	TRBV5-6	TGTGCCAGCAGACCTCTTTCGACAGGGTTCTATGGCTACACCTTC	CASRPLSTGFYGYTF
TRBD2	.	TRBJ2-5	TRBV7-2	TGTGCCAGCAGCTTAGCCAGCGGGAGGACAGAGACCCAGTACTTC	CASSLASGRTETQYF
.	.	TRBJ2-3	TRBV28	TGTGCCAGCAGTTCCCTCGGGACAAAGTCAGATACGCAGTATTTT	CASSSLGTKSDTQYF
.	once	TRBJ1-4	TRBV20-1	TGCAGTGCTAGTGAGTGGCAGGGAAATAATGAAAAACTGTTTTTT	CSASEWQGNNEKLFF
.	few	TRBJ2-1	TRBV5-1	TGCGCCAGCAGCTTGGAGGGGCCCCCCTACAATGAGCAGTTCTTC	CASSLEGPPYNEQFF
TRBD1	large	TRBJ2-7	TRBV23-1	TGCGCCAGCAGTCTCTACCAGGGGACAGGGCAGACCTACGAGCAGTACTTC	CASSLYQGTGQTYEQYF
.	.	TRBJ1-1	TRBV6-5	TGTGCCAGCATGAGAGCCGGGGGAAGCACTGAAGCTTTCTTT	CASMRAGGSTEAFF
TRBD2	.	TRBJ2-5	TRBV2	TGTGCCAGCACGCGACTAGCGGGAGGTGAGACCCAGTACTTC	CASTRLAGGETQYF
TRBD1	.	TRBJ1-5	TRBV9	TGTGCCAGCAGCACGGGGACAGTCAATCAGCCCCAGCATTTT	CASSTGTVNQPQHF
TRBD2	.	TRBJ2-1	TRBV20-1	TGCAGTGCTAGTTCCCGACTAGCGGGTGTTTACAATGAGCAGTTCTTC	CSASSRLAGVYNEQFF
.	.	TRBJ1-1	TRBV7-9	TGTGCCAGCAGCTTTTCGGGTGGGGCTTTCTTT	CASSFSGGAFF
.	few	TRBJ2-3	TRBV20-1	TGCAGTGCTATTGACAAAGATACGCAGTATTTT	CSAIDKDTQYF
TRBD2	.	TRBJ2-1	TRBV7-3	TGTGCCAGCAGCCCGGGACTAAACTACAATGAGCAGTTCTTC	CASSPGLNYNEQFF
.	.	TRBJ2-7	TRBV6-2/TRBV6-3	TGTGCCAGCAGCCCTTCTTTAGGAGACCTCTACGAGCAGTACTTC	CASSPSLGDLYEQYF
TRBD2	.	TRBJ2-3	TRBV4-3	TGCGCCAGCAGCCAAGAGGGGAGGAGACTAGCGGGAGTGACAGATACGCAGTATTTT	CASSQEGRRLAGVTDTQYF
.	.	TRBJ2-3	TRBV18	TGTGCCAGCTCACCAAATTTTAGAGATACGCAGTATTTT	CASSPNFRDTQYF
.	.	TRBJ2-3	TRBV9	TGTGCCAGCAGCCCCTTGACACCAAGCACAGATACGCAGTATTTT	CASSPLTPSTDTQYF
TRBD1	.	TRBJ2-5	TRBV11-1	TGTGCCAGCAGCTTAGCGCCCCGACAGGGGGCGTCAGAGACCCAGTACTTC	CASSLAPRQGASETQYF
.	.	TRBJ1-2	TRBV5-1	TGCGCCAGCAGCTTGGATGTAGACTATGGCTACACCTTC	CASSLDVDYGYTF